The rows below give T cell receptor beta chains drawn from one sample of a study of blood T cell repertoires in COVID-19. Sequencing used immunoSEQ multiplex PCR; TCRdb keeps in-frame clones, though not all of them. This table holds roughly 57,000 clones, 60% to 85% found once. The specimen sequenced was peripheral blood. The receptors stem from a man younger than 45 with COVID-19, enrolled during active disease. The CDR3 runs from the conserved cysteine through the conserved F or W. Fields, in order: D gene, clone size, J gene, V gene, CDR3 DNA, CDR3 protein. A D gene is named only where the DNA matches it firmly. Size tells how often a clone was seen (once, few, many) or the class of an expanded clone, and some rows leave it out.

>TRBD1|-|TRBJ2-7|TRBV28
TGTGCCAGCAGTTCGGGACAGTTCTACGAGCAGTACTTC
CASSSGQFYEQYF
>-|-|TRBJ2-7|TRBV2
TGTGCCACCCGAGACACGACCTCCTCCTACGAGCAGTACTTC
CATRDTTSSYEQYF
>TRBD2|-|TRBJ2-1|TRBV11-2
TGTGCCAGCAGCTTACAGGTAGCGGGAGGGAATGAGCAGTTCTTC
CASSLQVAGGNEQFF
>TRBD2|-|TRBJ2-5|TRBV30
TGTGCCTGGAAAAGGACTAGCTCACAAGAGACCCAGTACTTC
CAWKRTSSQETQYF
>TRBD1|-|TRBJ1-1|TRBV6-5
TGTGCCAGCAGTTACCGGACAGGGGATGAAGCTTTCTTT
CASSYRTGDEAFF
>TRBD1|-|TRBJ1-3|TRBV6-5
TGTGCCAGCAGTTACGGGGGACAGGTTGGAAACACCATATATTTT
CASSYGGQVGNTIYF
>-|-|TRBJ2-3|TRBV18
TGTGCCAGCTCACCTCCTGACAGCCCCGGGGATACGCAGTATTTT
CASSPPDSPGDTQYF
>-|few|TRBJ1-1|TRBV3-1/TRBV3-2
TGTGCCAGCAGCCAAGAGGCCCGGACATTTTACACTGAAGCTTTCTTT
CASSQEARTFYTEAFF
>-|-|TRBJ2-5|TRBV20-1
TGCAGTGGTACGGGGCAAGAGACCCAGTACTTC
CSGTGQETQYF
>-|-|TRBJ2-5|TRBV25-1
TGTGCCAGCAACCAGGCAGGGTGGCAAGAGACCCAGTACTTC
CASNQAGWQETQYF
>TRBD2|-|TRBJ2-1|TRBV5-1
TGCGCCAGCAGCCCCGTGCGAGCGGGAGCTCTAAATGAGCAGTTCTTC
CASSPVRAGALNEQFF
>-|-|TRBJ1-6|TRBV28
TGTGCCAGCAGTTTATTCGACGGGAGTTCACCCCTCCACTTT
CASSLFDGSSPLHF
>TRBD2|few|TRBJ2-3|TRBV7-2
TGTGCCAGCAGCCGTTTAGCGGGGGGGAACACAGATACGCAGTATTTT
CASSRLAGGNTDTQYF
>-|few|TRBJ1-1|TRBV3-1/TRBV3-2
TGTGCCAGCAGCCAAGGGGTCTCAGGGACTGAAGCTTTCTTT
CASSQGVSGTEAFF
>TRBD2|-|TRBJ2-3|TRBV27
TGTGCCAGCAGTTACCTCCGGACTAGGAGTCGCACAGATACGCAGTATTTT
CASSYLRTRSRTDTQYF
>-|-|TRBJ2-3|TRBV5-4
TGTGCCAGCAGCTTATCCATGGATACGCAGTATTTT
CASSLSMDTQYF
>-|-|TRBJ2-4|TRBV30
TGTGCCTGGAGGTCGACAGGAAAAAACATTCAGTACTTC
CAWRSTGKNIQYF
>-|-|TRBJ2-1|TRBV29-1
TGCAGCGTTGAAGGGGACTTCCTTTTGTACAATGAGCAGTTCTTC
CSVEGDFLLYNEQFF
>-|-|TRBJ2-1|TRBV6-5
TGTGCCAGCAGTTACAGTTCAGACAATGAGCAGTTCTTC
CASSYSSDNEQFF
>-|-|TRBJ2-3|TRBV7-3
TGTGCCAGCAGCTTAACTTCCCCCTCCTCAGGGGGGGATACGCAGTATTTT
CASSLTSPSSGGDTQYF
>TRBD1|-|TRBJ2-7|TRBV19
TGTGCCAGTAGTGACCTGGACAGGACCTACGAGCAGTACTTC
CASSDLDRTYEQYF
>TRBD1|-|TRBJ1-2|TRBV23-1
TGCGCCAGCAGTCGGGACAGCTTCTACACCTTC
CASSRDSFYTF
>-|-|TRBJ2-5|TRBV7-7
TGTGCTAGCAGCTTAAGAGGGTCAGGCGAAGAGACCCAGTACTTC
CASSLRGSGEETQYF